The present TCR beta chain was sequenced within a study of patients and donors after allogeneic stem cell transplantation. Each CDR3 protein gets one entry after TCRdb re-called the RT-PCR reads with MiXCR. This table has under 95,000 distinct CDR3 sequences, approximately 5.2% appearing once. The CDR3 totals 14 residues. V lost 6 bases and J 0 bases, leaving 9 bases between the germline ends. The germline CDR1 and CDR2 sequences are MNHNS and SASEGT. This clonotype was seen many times. Source material: blood, either unsorted or a sorted T cell fraction (not recorded which). The rearrangement links TRBV6-1 to TRBJ1-3; D uncertain. This sequence originates from a human donor who was either an allogeneic HSCT recipient or a stem cell or donor lymphocyte infusion donor (not recorded which). It is not recorded whose cells these are; they may come from a transplant donor. In nucleotides, the CDR3 is TGTGCCAGCAGCCCCGGGATCTCTGGAAACACCATATATTTT. Protein product: CASSPGISGNTIYF.